This TCR beta chain was identified during a study of Graves' ophthalmopathy and Graves' hyperthyroidism. Study results and limitations: Detected in blood as well were most expanded thyroid clonotypes with frequency above 0.001.

The V and J ends lost 2 bases and 7 bases, in that order; junction bases with no gene match: 5. CDR3 length equals 15 residues. Germline lookup yields CDR1 SGHRS and CDR2 YFSETQ. Remarks on this clonotype: Its specificity is unknown.

Using RNA transcripts, the TCR beta CDR3 regions were amplified. An opening RT-PCR round employed HTBI primers and preceded a second-round multiplex PCR. Via MiXCR, TCRdb re-called the multiplex PCR reads, giving one row per CDR3 protein. Of just over 600,000 distinct CDR3 sequences in the sample, 22% were seen once. The J gene is TRBJ1-6, the V gene TRBV5-1; TRBD1 agrees at 8 bases. This receptor was taken from a woman younger than 35 with stable Graves' hyperthyroidism. Some clones in this sample may be carry-over from other donors' samples. Material for sequencing was peripheral blood. CDR3 in amino acids: CASSLNRGGNSPLHF. In nucleotides, the CDR3 is TGCGCCAGCAGCTTAAACAGGGGGGGAAATTCACCCCTCCACTTT.